The 29 T cell receptor beta chains given below trace back to one sample, sequenced in a study of T-cell memory formation after mild COVID-19. From the 5' RACE reads, TCRdb called clonotypes with MiXCR, one entry per CDR3 protein. There are 350,000 or so distinct CDR3 sequences in the sample; around a fifth occur only once, and about 21% lies in the top ten. The sequencing input was PBMCs or a T cell subset sorted from them (not recorded which). The receptor set was obtained from a man aged 18 to 29 who had mild COVID-19 (a few samples of this study predate the infection). Cell type and time point are not known.

CDR3 region: CASSFYSLSEQFF. The CDR3 coding sequence is TGTGCCAGCAGCTTTTATTCTCTTAGTGAGCAGTTCTTC. The gene calls are TRBV11-2 and TRBJ2-1; D remains ambiguous. The CDR3 is made up of 13 amino acids. V was clipped by 3 bases and J by 9 bases, with 12 bases between them. CDR1 is SGHAT, CDR2 FQNNGV, per germline.

This clonotype was picked up a small number of times. DNA for the CDR3: TGTGCCAGACGGACCGGGGGGGGCGCCACAGATACGCAGTATTTT. This translates into CARRTGGGATDTQYF. The rearrangement links TRBV3-1 to TRBJ2-3; 8 nucleotides match TRBD2. Losses at the gene ends were 9 bases for V and 2 bases for J; bases not matched to a gene: 10. The V gene's germline CDR1 is LGHDT and CDR2 YNNKEL (reference sequence). The CDR3 length is 15 residues.

A few counts support this clonotype. The rearrangement uses TRBV7-9 and TRBJ1-5, with a weak D call TRBD1 (5 bases). V lost 8 bases and J 2 bases, leaving 16 bases between the germline ends. Germline lookup yields CDR1 SEHNR and CDR2 FQNEAQ (reference sequence). CDR3 length: 15 residues. The CDR3 coding sequence is TGTGCCAGCGGCGACGGGGCGGGAGGCAATCAGCCCCAGCATTTT. Its protein is CASGDGAGGNQPQHF.

The chain carries TRBV5-1 and TRBJ1-2, with D hard to call. The germline CDR1 and CDR2 sequences are SGHRS and YFSETQ. This CDR3 is 14 amino acids long. Trimming removed 5 bases from V and 8 bases from J, with 19 bases in between. CDR3 in DNA: TGCGCCAGCAGTCCCCAGACGGGCTCACAAGGCTACACCTTC. The encoded protein is CASSPQTGSQGYTF.

The genes are TRBV28 and TRBJ2-2, with D possibly matching TRBD2 (6 bases). Germline loops: CDR1 MDHEN, CDR2 SYDVKM. The V gene lost 5 bases and the J gene lost 6 bases, with 16 bases spanning the gap. The CDR3 contains 15 residues. In nucleotides, the CDR3 is TGTGCCAGCAGTCGAGATCAGGGACTTTCCGGGGAGCTGTTTTTT. Protein: CASSRDQGLSGELFF. The variable domain in full, with the rest retrieved from reference TRBV28 and TRBJ2-2, is DVKVTQSSRYLVKRTGEKVFLECVQDMDHENMFWYRQDPGLGLRLIYFSYDVKMKEKGDIPEGYSVSREKKERFSLILESASTNQTSMYLCASSRDQGLSGELFFGEGSRLTVL.

The gene calls are TRBV7-2 and TRBJ2-4, with D perhaps matching TRBD2 (6 bases). Trimming stripped 5 bases from V and 7 bases from J, with 18 bases between. Germline V gene sequence: CDR1 SGHTA, CDR2 FQGNSA. This CDR3 has 15 amino acids. CDR3 residues: CASSPRTIPGNIQYF. The CDR3 DNA sequence: TGTGCCAGCAGCCCTCGGACTATCCCGGGGAACATTCAGTACTTC.

This clonotype was counted only a few times. V usage is TRBV6-5 and J usage is TRBJ2-1; 13 positions agree with TRBD2. The V gene end was trimmed by 5 bases and the J gene end by 8 bases; junction bases not matched to a gene: 3. Germline CDR1 MNHEY, CDR2 SVGAGI. The CDR3 is made up of 14 amino acids. The CDR3, as DNA: TGTGCCAGCAGTAAACTAGCGGGGGGGTATGAGCAGTTCTTC. The encoded protein is CASSKLAGGYEQFF.

V gene TRBV28 combines with J gene TRBJ2-5; 7 nucleotides line up with TRBD1. The CDR3 is 15 amino acids. Germline V gene data show CDR1 as MDHEN and CDR2 as SYDVKM. With 4 bases clipped from V and 4 bases from J, the junction kept 9 bases outside the gene matches. CDR3 region: CASSSSRGQGETQYF. CDR3 nucleotide sequence: TGTGCCAGCAGTTCATCAAGGGGGCAGGGAGAGACCCAGTACTTC.

In its sample, this clonotype was seen a few times. The V and J genes are TRBV20-1 and TRBJ1-2; D is ambiguous. Trimming stripped 4 bases from V and 5 bases from J, with 11 bases between. From germline, CDR1 is DFQATT and CDR2 SNEGSKA (reference sequence). The CDR3 loop spans 12 amino acids. Written as DNA, the CDR3 is TGCAGTGCTACCCCGGACGGATATGGCTACACCTTC. Its translation is CSATPDGYGYTF.

This clonotype was observed a handful of times. The chain recombines TRBV28 with TRBJ1-5; weak D call: TRBD1 (5 bases). The CDR3 extends over 15 amino acids. V lost 8 bases and J 1 base, leaving 15 bases between the germline ends. Germline CDR1 is MDHEN and CDR2 is SYDVKM. The CDR3 DNA reads TGTGCCAGCTCTTACAGGTGGGAAAGCAATCAGCCCCAGCATTTT. The encoded protein is CASSYRWESNQPQHF.

This clonotype was counted ten times or more. The chain employs TRBV19 and TRBJ2-5, with D possibly matching TRBD1 (5 bases). The CDR3 is 12 amino acids. Trimming shortened V by 6 bases and J by 2 bases, and 7 bases separated the two germline ends. Germline lookup yields CDR1 LNHDA and CDR2 SQIVND (reference sequence). The CDR3 nucleotides are TGTGCCAGTAGAGGGGAACAAGAGACCCAGTACTTC. It yields the protein CASRGEQETQYF.

The CDR3: CAISESPAGLTDTQYF. The CDR3 DNA reads as TGTGCCATCAGTGAGTCGCCAGCGGGACTCACAGATACGCAGTATTTT. The V and J genes are TRBV10-3 and TRBJ2-3, with 7 nucleotides matching TRBD2. V lost 0 bases to trimming and J lost 2 bases; unmatched junction nucleotides: 5. The CDR3 runs 16 residues. Germline CDR1 is ENHRY and CDR2 is SYGVKD.

The chain recombines TRBV7-9 with TRBJ1-4; 7 nucleotides line up with TRBD1. V was clipped by 10 bases and J by 6 bases; unmatched bases: 11. The germline CDR1 and CDR2 sequences are SEHNR and FQNEAQ (reference sequence). The CDR3 loop spans 14 amino acids. CDR3 in amino acids: CATMWARGHEKLFF. The CDR3 coding sequence is TGTGCCACCATGTGGGCGAGGGGGCATGAAAAACTGTTTTTT.

V is TRBV6-1 and J is TRBJ2-3; no firm D call. V lost 6 bases to trimming and J lost 5 bases, with 15 bases between them. CDR3 length equals 14 residues. Germline V lookup: CDR1 MNHNS, CDR2 SASEGT. Here the CDR3 reads CASSLTPYGDTQYF. The CDR3 coding sequence is TGTGCCAGCAGCCTCACCCCGTATGGAGATACGCAGTATTTT.

This clonotype was counted a few times. The J gene is TRBJ2-3, the V gene TRBV5-1, with D unclear. The CDR3 contains 16 residues. V was trimmed by 0 bases and J by 2 bases, leaving 13 bases between them. Germline CDR1 SGHRS, CDR2 YFSETQ. The CDR3, as DNA: TGCGCCAGCAGCTTGGATGAAGGGATTTTCACAGATACGCAGTATTTT. Translated, it gives CASSLDEGIFTDTQYF.

The chain couples TRBV12-3 or TRBV12-4 to TRBJ1-5; D is unresolved. The V end was cut by 10 bases, the J end by 4 bases, with 17 bases between. This CDR3 has 14 residues. This chain's CDR3 is CATSAPGQNQPQHF. CDR3 sequence (DNA): TGTGCCACCAGCGCCCCGGGCCAAAATCAGCCCCAGCATTTT.

This clonotype came up many times. This chain links TRBV5-1 with TRBJ1-1; D remains unclear. V lost 4 bases to trimming and J lost 3 bases, with 10 bases between them. Germline CDR1 SGHRS, CDR2 YFSETQ. The CDR3 is made up of 13 amino acids. CDR3 sequence reads: CASSPSGDTEAFF. DNA of the CDR3: TGCGCCAGCAGCCCGAGTGGGGACACTGAAGCTTTCTTT.

The V gene is TRBV12-3 or TRBV12-4, the J gene TRBJ1-1; 7 bases agree with TRBD1. The CDR3 loop spans 14 amino acids. Germline trimming cut 8 bases from V and 2 bases from J; bases unmatched to any gene: 8. The CDR3 reads CASPGDRVNTEAFF. For the CDR3, the DNA is TGTGCCAGCCCCGGAGACAGGGTCAACACTGAAGCTTTCTTT.

The chain combines TRBV9 with TRBJ2-7; D not resolved. There are 13 residues in the CDR3. Germline CDR1 and CDR2: SGDLS and YYNGEE. V lost 0 bases and J 4 bases, leaving 8 bases between the germline ends. CDR3 in DNA: TGTGCCAGCAGCGTAGGATTTCCATACGAGCAGTACTTC. The encoded protein is CASSVGFPYEQYF. Supplemented by reference TRBV9 and TRBJ2-7, the full variable domain reads DSGVTQTPKHLITATGQRVTLRCSPRSGDLSVYWYQQSLDQGLQFLIQYYNGEERAKGNILERFSAQQFPDLHSELNLSSLELGDSALYFCASSVGFPYEQYFGPGTRLTVT.

The V and J genes are TRBV12-3 or TRBV12-4 and TRBJ1-6; D is unresolved. CDR3 length: 15 amino acids. V was clipped by 9 bases and J by 6 bases, with 18 bases between them. The chain's CDR3 is CASGGLSTANSPLHF. The CDR3 DNA reads TGTGCCAGTGGAGGCCTCTCTACCGCTAATTCACCCCTCCACTTT.

This clonotype was detected only a few times. The chain links TRBV5-1 to TRBJ1-5; 9 bases match TRBD1. V shed 4 bases and J 6 bases; nucleotides not matched to a gene: 8. The CDR3 runs 15 residues. Germline CDR1 reads SGHRS; CDR2 reads YFSETQ. CDR3 residues: CASSPGTGYGQPQHF. The CDR3 DNA is TGCGCCAGCAGCCCAGGGACAGGGTACGGTCAGCCCCAGCATTTT. The full variable domain, in which reference TRBV5-1 and TRBJ1-5 provide the parts outside the CDR3, is KAGVTQTPRYLIKTRGQQVTLSCSPISGHRSVSWYQQTPGQGLQFLFEYFSETQRNKGNFPGRFSGRQFSNSRSEMNVSTLELGDSALYLCASSPGTGYGQPQHFGDGTRLSIL.

The chain joins TRBV5-1 to TRBJ2-7; TRBD1 might be the D (6 bases). Germline V gene sequence: CDR1 SGHRS, CDR2 YFSETQ. V lost 0 bases, J lost 1 base, and 11 bases lay in between. The CDR3 totals 15 residues. The CDR3 DNA sequence: TGCGCCAGCAGCTTGGCCCAGGGGAGATCCTACGAGCAGTACTTC. It yields the protein CASSLAQGRSYEQYF.

This clonotype occurred a few times. The chain is built from TRBV9 and TRBJ2-7, with 8 bases identical to TRBD2. This CDR3 comprises 16 residues. V trimming: 0 bases; J trimming: 4 bases; junction bases outside the gene matches: 9. Germline CDR1 and CDR2: SGDLS and YYNGEE. The CDR3 loop is CASSVDPSGGTYEQYF. As DNA, the CDR3 is TGTGCCAGCAGCGTAGATCCCAGCGGGGGAACTTACGAGCAGTACTTC.

The CDR3 DNA sequence: TGCGCCAGCAGCCAAGAAGGCACAGGGCAGTACAATGAGCAGTTCTTC. It encodes CASSQEGTGQYNEQFF. The chain combines TRBV4-1 with TRBJ2-1, with a tentative D call TRBD1 (6 bases). V lost 0 bases to trimming and J lost 4 bases, with 13 bases between them. CDR1 is MGHRA and CDR2 is YSYEKL in the germline V gene. The CDR3 runs to 16 residues.

The genes are TRBV2 and TRBJ1-6, with D unclear. The CDR3 sequence is 13 residues long. From germline, CDR1 is SNHLY and CDR2 FYNNEI. Trimming removed 2 bases at V and 8 bases at J, with 7 bases between. CDR3 region: CASSETQYSPLHF. The CDR3 nucleotides read TGTGCCAGCAGTGAAACCCAATATTCACCCCTCCACTTT.

This clonotype was detected only a few times. This rearrangement joins TRBV28 to TRBJ2-7; perhaps TRBD1 as D (5 bases). The germline gives CDR1 MDHEN, CDR2 SYDVKM. This CDR3 spans 11 amino acids. CDR3 amino acids: CAVGHMGEQYV. The CDR3 nucleotides read TGTGCAGTCGGACACATGGGCGAGCAGTACGTC.

The CDR3 DNA is TGTGCCAGCAGCTTATTTGGGACCGCTCAGGACGAGCAGTACTTC. Translating gives CASSLFGTAQDEQYF. The chain is built from TRBV7-3 and TRBJ2-7, with D perhaps assigned TRBD1 or TRBD2 (5 bases each). Trimming pared 2 bases from V and 5 bases from J, leaving 16 bases between. The CDR3 spans 15 residues. Per the germline V gene, CDR1 is SGHTA and CDR2 is FQGTGA.

This CDR3 is CASSYSGGASYNEQFF. The CDR3 region has the DNA TGTGCCAGCAGTTACTCGGGGGGAGCTTCCTACAATGAGCAGTTCTTC. The chain is built from TRBV6-5 and TRBJ2-1; the D gene is possibly TRBD2 (6 bases). V was trimmed by 0 bases and J by 1 base, leaving 10 bases between them. Germline values: CDR1 MNHEY, CDR2 SVGAGI. This CDR3 contains 16 residues.

The chain is built from TRBV20-1 and TRBJ2-1, with TRBD2 matching over 12 bases. Germline V lookup: CDR1 DFQATT, CDR2 SNEGSKA (reference sequence). This CDR3 has 16 amino acids. The V and J ends lost 0 bases and 7 bases, in that order; junction bases with no gene match: 7. CDR3 in amino acids: CSARDGRLAGVNEQFF. In DNA, the CDR3 is TGCAGTGCTAGAGACGGTAGACTAGCGGGGGTAAATGAGCAGTTCTTC.